The 30 T cell receptor beta chains below were found in one sample sequenced in a study of radiation and T cells in renal cell carcinoma. Profiling relied on immunoSEQ multiplex PCR, and the TCRdb table lists in-frame clones only, not all of them. The data show more than 20,000 clones, 81% seen once. Time point defined: blood 2 weeks post-SBRT. Documented treatment: 15 Gy SBRT to primary tumor, nephrectomy 4 weeks later. Sequences were derived from blood, sampled from a patient whose treatment included radiotherapy and nephrectomy. The receptors were gathered from a man between 60 and 75 years old with renal cell carcinoma.

The chain recombines TRBV5-1 with TRBJ2-7; possible D gene TRBD2, 6 bases. In germline, CDR1 is SGHRS, CDR2 YFSETQ. Trimming shortened V by 2 bases and J by 7 bases, and 7 bases separated the two germline ends. The CDR3 extends over 11 amino acids. CDR3 nucleotide sequence: TGCGCCAGCAGCTTCCGGGGGGAGCAGTACTTC. It encodes CASSFRGEQYF.

The chain combines TRBV2 with TRBJ2-7; D is uncertain. The CDR3 runs to 13 residues. V lost 1 base to trimming and J lost 4 bases, with 8 bases between them. CDR1 and CDR2 (germline): SNHLY, FYNNEI. The CDR3: CASSEGDKYEQYF. CDR3 bases: TGTGCCAGCAGTGAAGGGGATAAGTACGAGCAGTACTTC.

This clone has just one count. V usage is TRBV6-6 and J usage is TRBJ1-2; D may be TRBD1 (6 bases). This CDR3 contains 12 residues. Germline V gives CDR1 MNHNY, CDR2 SVGAGI (reference sequence). The CDR3 region is CTTEAGAYGYTF. In DNA, the CDR3 is TGTACCACAGAGGCGGGGGCCTATGGCTACACCTTC.

The chain is built from TRBV7-9 and TRBJ2-1, with D perhaps matching TRBD2 (5 bases). This CDR3 spans 11 amino acids. CDR1 and CDR2 from the germline V gene are SEHNR and FQNEAQ (reference sequence). The V and J ends lost 3 bases and 13 bases respectively, with 10 bases between them. The CDR3 coding sequence is TGTGCCAGCAGCTTTCCCGGGATCCAGTTCTTC. Translating gives CASSFPGIQFF.

The chain is built from TRBV9 and TRBJ1-6, with D hard to call. This CDR3 comprises 14 residues. Trimming pared 0 bases from V and 3 bases from J, leaving 4 bases between. Germline CDR1 reads SGDLS; CDR2 reads YYNGEE. In DNA, the CDR3 is TGTGCCAGCAGCGTAGAAAGCTATAATTCACCCCTCCACTTT. This translates into CASSVESYNSPLHF.

V gene TRBV30 combines with J gene TRBJ2-2; TRBD1 or TRBD2 may be the D gene (5 bases each). With 3 bases removed from V and 6 bases from J, the gap between germline ends came to 14 bases. The CDR3 is 14 amino acids. Germline V gives CDR1 GTSNPN, CDR2 SVGIG (reference sequence). Here the CDR3 reads CAWSRDAKAGELFF. The CDR3 region has the DNA TGTGCCTGGAGCCGGGACGCCAAGGCCGGGGAGCTGTTTTTT. Complete variable domain (other parts from reference TRBV30 and TRBJ2-2): SQTIHQWPATLVQPVGSPLSLECTVEGTSNPNLYWYRQAAGRGLQLLFYSVGIGQISSEVPQNLSASRPQDRQFILSSKKLLLSDSGFYLCAWSRDAKAGELFFGEGSRLTVL.

V and J are TRBV6-1 and TRBJ1-2, with TRBD1 identical over 9 bases. Losses at the gene ends were 5 bases for V and 7 bases for J; bases not matched to a gene: 2. The CDR3 has 12 amino acids. Germline CDR1 reads MNHNS; CDR2 reads SASEGT. CDR3: CASSWTGVGYTF. CDR3 bases: TGTGCCAGCAGTTGGACAGGGGTTGGCTACACCTTC.

This rearrangement joins TRBV9 to TRBJ2-5; possibly TRBD2 for D (5 bases). The CDR3 runs to 13 residues. CDR1 is SGDLS and CDR2 is YYNGEE in the germline V gene. Trimming left V 3 bases short and J 5 bases short, with 11 bases between. The CDR3 is CASSGLFGETQYF. In nucleotides, the CDR3 is TGTGCCAGCAGCGGACTATTTGGGGAGACCCAGTACTTC.

The V and J genes are TRBV7-3 and TRBJ2-7; D ambiguous. Trimming shortened V by 2 bases and J by 0 bases, and 5 bases separated the two germline ends. From germline, CDR1 is SGHTA and CDR2 FQGTGA. CDR3 size: 13 residues. The CDR3 loop reads CASSLASSYEQYF. CDR3 in DNA: TGTGCCAGCAGCTTAGCCTCCTCCTACGAGCAGTACTTC.

The V gene is TRBV25-1, the J gene TRBJ2-7; a possible D gene is TRBD2 (6 bases). The CDR3 contains 11 residues. Trimming stripped 8 bases from V and 3 bases from J, with 8 bases between. The V gene's germline CDR1 is MGHDK and CDR2 SYGVNS. The CDR3 DNA reads as TGTGCCAGCGCGGGAATCTACGAGCAGTACTTC. This translates into CASAGIYEQYF.

The chain is built from TRBV11-3 and TRBJ2-7; D remains ambiguous. V shed 4 bases and J shed 2 bases, with 0 bases lying between them. This CDR3 has 10 residues. Germline values: CDR1 SGHNT, CDR2 YENEEA. CDR3 in amino acids: CASSSYEQYF. In DNA form, the CDR3 reads TGTGCCAGCAGCTCCTACGAGCAGTACTTC.

The chain has TRBV5-4 and TRBJ2-2; TRBD2 agrees at 14 bases. Germline V gives CDR1 SGHNT, CDR2 YYREEE (reference sequence). Trimming took 0 bases from V and 5 from J; bases not matched to a gene: 0. The CDR3 loop spans 16 amino acids. The CDR3 reads CASSLGTSGRTGELFF. CDR3 DNA sequence: TGTGCCAGCAGCTTGGGGACTAGCGGGAGGACCGGGGAGCTGTTTTTT.

The V and J genes are TRBV19 and TRBJ2-2, with TRBD2 identical over 13 bases. This CDR3 contains 15 residues. J gave up 7 bases and V 7 bases, and 6 bases lay outside the gene matches. The germline V gene encodes CDR1 LNHDA and CDR2 SQIVND (reference sequence). The CDR3 loop is CASTLLAGGGGELFF. The CDR3 nucleotides are TGTGCCAGTACTTTACTAGCGGGAGGGGGCGGGGAGCTGTTTTTT.

The chain has TRBV30 and TRBJ2-5; 11 nucleotides match TRBD1. Trimming cost V 1 base and J 5 bases; bases outside gene matches: 3. Germline assignment: CDR1 GTSNPN and CDR2 SVGIG (reference sequence). CDR3 length equals 14 residues. The CDR3: CAWSADRGLETQYF. In nucleotides, the CDR3 is TGTGCCTGGAGTGCGGACAGGGGGCTCGAGACCCAGTACTTC.

J is TRBJ2-1 and V is TRBV2; 8 bases fit TRBD2. V shed 6 bases and J 6 bases; nucleotides not matched to a gene: 10. Germline assignment: CDR1 SNHLY and CDR2 FYNNEI. The length of the CDR3 is 15 residues. The CDR3 coding sequence is TGTGCCAGCAGCCCGATTAGCGGGGTAGGCAATGAGCAGTTCTTC. Its translation is CASSPISGVGNEQFF.

This rearrangement joins TRBV25-1 to TRBJ2-7; D remains ambiguous. Germline CDR1 and CDR2: MGHDK and SYGVNS. The V end lost 4 bases, the J end lost 0 bases, and 10 bases lay between the germline ends. This CDR3 comprises 14 residues. The CDR3 sequence: CASSARRSSYEQYF. The CDR3 region has the DNA TGTGCCAGCAGTGCTCGTAGGAGCTCCTACGAGCAGTACTTC.

The genes are TRBV2 and TRBJ2-7, with 9 nucleotides matching TRBD1. Germline V gives CDR1 SNHLY, CDR2 FYNNEI. Germline trimming cut 10 bases from V and 1 base from J; bases unmatched to any gene: 8. This CDR3 is 14 amino acids long. CDR3 residues: CATKGQGSSYEQYF. In DNA form, the CDR3 reads TGTGCCACCAAAGGACAGGGGTCATCCTACGAGCAGTACTTC.

For the CDR3, the DNA is TGTGCCAGCAGCTACAGGGAACGGATCGAGCAGTACTTC. This codes for CASSYRERIEQYF. This chain joins TRBV21-1 and TRBJ2-7; the tabulated D call, TRBD1, remains unverified against the DNA. TRBV21-1 is annotated as a pseudogene. The CDR3 sequence is 13 residues long.

The V and J genes are TRBV15 and TRBJ2-4; 8 bases fit TRBD1. Losses at the gene ends were 0 bases for V and 9 bases for J; bases not matched to a gene: 7. The CDR3 contains 15 residues. Germline V lookup: CDR1 LNHNV, CDR2 YYDKDF (reference sequence). CDR3 amino acids: CATSRDGQGLSIQYF. As DNA, the CDR3 is TGTGCCACCAGCAGAGATGGACAGGGTTTAAGCATTCAGTACTTC. The full variable domain, completed using reference TRBV15 and TRBJ2-4, is DAMVIQNPRYQVTQFGKPVTLSCSQTLNHNVMYWYQQKSSQAPKLLFHYYDKDFNNEADTPDNFQSRRPNTSFCFLDIRSPGLGDTAMYLCATSRDGQGLSIQYFGAGTRLSVL.

The chain is built from TRBV5-1 and TRBJ2-7; 8 positions agree with TRBD2. The CDR3 has 14 residues. Trimming cost V 7 bases and J 5 bases; bases outside gene matches: 11. Germline CDR1 SGHRS, CDR2 YFSETQ. This chain's CDR3 is CASRREAGAHEQYF. The DNA for the CDR3 is TGCGCCAGCCGCAGGGAAGCGGGAGCCCACGAGCAGTACTTC.

This clone was detected only a few times. The chain combines TRBV4-3 with TRBJ2-2; 7 nucleotides line up with TRBD1. Trimming cost V 1 base and J 7 bases; bases outside gene matches: 6. CDR1 and CDR2 (germline): LGHNA, YSLEER. The length of the CDR3 is 15 residues. CDR3 DNA sequence: TGCGCCAGCAGCCAAGTGACAGGGTACAGCGGGGAGCTGTTTTTT. This codes for CASSQVTGYSGELFF.

As DNA, the CDR3 is TGTGCCAGCAGCCGGGGGGGCACAGATACGCAGTATTTT. It encodes CASSRGGTDTQYF. The chain joins TRBV11-3 to TRBJ2-3; 7 nucleotides agree with TRBD2. The germline CDR1 and CDR2 sequences are SGHNT and YENEEA. This CDR3 contains 13 residues. V lost 5 bases, J lost 1 base, and 0 bases stayed unmatched.

The V call is TRBV18, the J call TRBJ2-7; possible D gene TRBD1, 6 bases. V lost 6 bases, J lost 7 bases, and 13 bases lay in between. The CDR3 runs 12 residues. Germline V gene lookup returns CDR1 KGHSH and CDR2 LQKENI. The CDR3 DNA follows: TGTGCCAGCTCGTACAGGGACGGGGAGCAGTACTTC. It encodes CASSYRDGEQYF.

This rearrangement joins TRBV4-1 to TRBJ2-7, with no clear D. This CDR3 spans 15 amino acids. Germline assignment: CDR1 MGHRA and CDR2 YSYEKL. V shed 0 bases and J shed 2 bases, with 11 bases lying between them. The CDR3 nucleotides read TGCGCCAGCAGCCAAGATCTGGCAGGCCCCTACGAGCAGTACTTC. It encodes CASSQDLAGPYEQYF.

The gene calls are TRBV18 and TRBJ2-2; D gene uncertain. V dropped 1 base and J dropped 5 bases, with 11 bases sitting between them. Germline CDR1 reads KGHSH; CDR2 reads LQKENI. This CDR3 region has 15 residues. CDR3 coding DNA: TGTGCCAGCTCACCACAGAAGGGTCGGACCGGGGAGCTGTTTTTT. It specifies CASSPQKGRTGELFF.

This sequence joins TRBV7-2 and TRBJ2-3; a weak D match, TRBD1 (6 bases). The CDR3 contains 16 residues. Trimming took off 1 base at V and 0 bases at J, with 11 bases between the two ends. CDR1 and CDR2 (germline): SGHTA, FQGNSA. CDR3: CASSLGNRASTDTQYF. As DNA, the CDR3 is TGTGCCAGCAGCTTAGGTAACAGGGCGAGCACAGATACGCAGTATTTT.

The chain couples TRBV5-1 to TRBJ2-5; a weak D match, TRBD1 (6 bases). The CDR3 loop spans 14 amino acids. V dropped 5 bases and J dropped 1 base, with 12 bases sitting between them. From germline, CDR1 is SGHRS and CDR2 YFSETQ. The CDR3 coding sequence is TGCGCCAGCAGGTTGCAGGGGTCCCAAGAGACCCAGTACTTC. Translation gives CASRLQGSQETQYF.

The rearrangement uses TRBV7-8 and TRBJ1-4; D is perhaps TRBD1 (6 bases). The CDR3 runs to 15 residues. CDR1 is SGHVS, CDR2 FQNEAQ, per germline. V lost 1 base, J lost 3 bases, and 9 bases lay in between. In DNA, the CDR3 is TGTGCCAGCAGCTTAGTAGGGGGGGCTAATGAAAAACTGTTTTTT. It translates to CASSLVGGANEKLFF. The full variable domain, completed using reference TRBV7-8 and TRBJ1-4, is GAGVSQSPRYKVAKRGQDVALRCDPISGHVSLFWYQQALGQGPEFLTYFQNEAQLDKSGLPSDRFFAERPEGSVSTLKIQRTQQEDSAVYLCASSLVGGANEKLFFGSGTQLSVL.

This chain connects TRBV5-5 to TRBJ1-2, with D possibly being TRBD1 (5 bases). Germline CDR1 and CDR2: SGHKS and YYEKEE (reference sequence). CDR3 length: 14 amino acids. V was clipped by 0 bases and J by 8 bases, with 14 bases between them. The CDR3 protein is CASSLAQQGRGYTF. The CDR3 nucleotides read TGTGCCAGCAGCTTGGCCCAGCAGGGCAGGGGCTACACCTTC.

The V and J genes are TRBV14 and TRBJ1-1, with 8 bases that match TRBD1. Looked up from germline, CDR1 is SGHDN and CDR2 is FVKESK. The CDR3 extends over 18 amino acids. Trimming took 0 bases from V and 3 from J; bases not matched to a gene: 12. CDR3 sequence: CASSQEVVGQGFDTEAFF. For the CDR3, the DNA is TGTGCCAGCAGCCAAGAAGTTGTCGGACAGGGTTTTGACACTGAAGCTTTCTTT.